This is a list of T cell receptor beta chains from one sample in a study of blood T cell repertoires in COVID-19. Sequencing was performed with immunoSEQ multiplex PCR; in TCRdb, only in-frame clones are kept and a portion is missing. This sample has about 70,000 clones, with roughly 88% found just once. Sequencing input: peripheral blood. The receptors originated from a woman in her seventies with acute or convalescent COVID-19. CDR3s include the opening cysteine and the closing phenylalanine or tryptophan. D genes are given only for firm matches. Expanded clones get a size class; other rows say once, few or many, or leave the size out.

d_call j_call v_call clone_size cdr3_nt cdr3_aa
TRBD1 TRBJ1-5 TRBV2 . TGTGCCAGCAGTGGGACAGGGGGTAGCAATCAGCCCCAGCATTTT CASSGTGGSNQPQHF
TRBD2 TRBJ2-1 TRBV11-2 . TGTGCCAGCGCCTTACTAGCGGGAGTGAAGCAGTTCTTC CASALLAGVKQFF
TRBD1 TRBJ1-2 TRBV20-1 . TGCAGTGCTAGTTCTTCAGGGGGCGGTTTGGGTACCTTC CSASSSGGGLGTF
TRBD1 TRBJ2-3 TRBV2 . TGTGCCAGCACGAGGGGACAGGGAGGCACAGATACGCAGTATTTT CASTRGQGGTDTQYF
. TRBJ1-6 TRBV11-2 once TGTGCCAGCAGCTTGGTCCCCCGGGGCTCCTATAATTCACCCCTCCACTTT CASSLVPRGSYNSPLHF
TRBD1 TRBJ1-5 TRBV10-3 . TGTGCCATCAGTCGCGACCTCTGGACAGGAGATCAGCCCCAGCATTTT CAISRDLWTGDQPQHF
TRBD1 TRBJ1-1 TRBV28 . TGTGCCAGCAGTTTGACAGGGATATCGGTTTTCTTT CASSLTGISVFF
TRBD1 TRBJ1-3 TRBV6-1 . TGTGCCAGCAGTGTGTTCGACAGGGGATTGTCTGGAAACACCATATATTTT CASSVFDRGLSGNTIYF
TRBD1 TRBJ1-2 TRBV19 . TGTGCCAGTAACTCGGACAGGGGGCTGGGGAACTATGGCTACACCTTC CASNSDRGLGNYGYTF
TRBD1 TRBJ1-5 TRBV6-5 . TGTGCCAGCAGTTACTCCGGGACAGGCAATCAGCCCCAGCATTTT CASSYSGTGNQPQHF
TRBD1 TRBJ1-2 TRBV15 . TGTGCCACCGAACAGGGGGCTGGCTATGGCTACACCTTC CATEQGAGYGYTF
TRBD1 TRBJ1-2 TRBV28 . TGTGCCAGCAGTTTGGCAGGGGGGTATGGCTACACCTTC CASSLAGGYGYTF
. TRBJ1-1 TRBV29-1 . TGCAGCGCGGTATACAGGGTAGGGGACACTGAAGCTTTCTTT CSAVYRVGDTEAFF
. TRBJ2-3 TRBV7-8 . TGTGCCAGCAGCTCCCGTTGGCGCACAGATACGCAGTATTTT CASSSRWRTDTQYF
TRBD2 TRBJ2-7 TRBV9 . TGTGCCAGCAGCGTAGGACTAGCGGGAGTCGACGACGAGCAGTACTTC CASSVGLAGVDDEQYF
TRBD1 TRBJ2-7 TRBV3-1/TRBV3-2 few TGTGCCAGCAGCCCAACGGGACAGGGGGCCTACGAGCAGTACTTC CASSPTGQGAYEQYF
TRBD1 TRBJ2-1 TRBV11-3 few TGTGCCAGCAGCCTCGAGGCAGGACAGGGAGGTCATGAGCAGTTCTTC CASSLEAGQGGHEQFF
. TRBJ1-4 TRBV7-2 . TGTGCCAGCAGCTTACAGAGCGTCACTAATGAAAAACTGTTTTTT CASSLQSVTNEKLFF
TRBD1 TRBJ2-7 TRBV25-1 . TGTGCCAGCAGTGAAAACAGGGGGGACTCCTACGAGCAGTACTTC CASSENRGDSYEQYF
. TRBJ2-7 TRBV4-1 . TGCGCCAGCAGCCAAGGGCAGGGGTGGGCCGAGCAGTACTTC CASSQGQGWAEQYF
. TRBJ1-5 TRBV7-2 . TGTGCCAGCAGCTTAAGCAGCAATCAGCCCCAGCATTTT CASSLSSNQPQHF
. TRBJ1-4 TRBV11-3 . TGTGCCAGCAGCTTAGATCTGGCGGGAAAACTGTTTTTT CASSLDLAGKLFF
. TRBJ1-2 TRBV28 . TGTGCCAGCAGTTCCACCGGACAGCCCAGTATCCGCACCTTC CASSSTGQPSIRTF
TRBD1 TRBJ1-1 TRBV10-3 . TGTGCCATCAGTGAAGCACAGGGGGAGACTGAAGCTTTCTTT CAISEAQGETEAFF
TRBD2 TRBJ2-3 TRBV28 . TGTGCCAGCAGTTCTAGACTAGCGGGGGTCACAGATACGCAGTATTTT CASSSRLAGVTDTQYF
. TRBJ2-5 TRBV5-1 once TGCGCCAGCAGCTTGGTTGCTAACCAAGAGACCCAGTACTTC CASSLVANQETQYF
TRBD1 TRBJ1-6 TRBV2 . TGTGCCAGCACGGGGGGGACAGGGGGAAATTCACCCCTCCACTTT CASTGGTGGNSPLHF
. TRBJ2-2 TRBV6-5 . TGTGCCAGCAGGCCGGGACTCGCCATGACCGGGGAGCTGTTTTTT CASRPGLAMTGELFF
TRBD1 TRBJ1-1 TRBV6-6 . TGTGCCAGCAGGGAGACAGGGGGCGCGGACACTGAAGCTTTCTTT CASRETGGADTEAFF
TRBD2 TRBJ2-2 TRBV7-8 . TGTGCCAGCAGCGACACAGGACTAGCCGGGGAGCTGTTTTTT CASSDTGLAGELFF
. TRBJ1-1 TRBV5-1 . TGCGCCAGCAGTCTGGCGGGGGGCCTGAACACTGAAGCTTTCTTT CASSLAGGLNTEAFF